This T cell receptor (beta chain) was identified in a study of blood T cell repertoires in COVID-19. The table came from immunoSEQ multiplex PCR; TCRdb's copy has only in-frame clones and leaves some out. The sample has fewer than 95,000 clones, around nine tenths seen once. Germline CDR1 and CDR2: LNHDA and SQIVND (reference sequence). With V trimmed by 5 bases and J by 4 bases, 8 bases remained unmatched. The CDR3 consists of 17 residues. The sample comprised peripheral blood. The chain links TRBV19 to TRBJ2-1; 13 nucleotides align to TRBD2. This receptor was identified in a woman of 80 years or more with acute or convalescent COVID-19. CDR3 coding DNA: TGTGCCAGTAGTTTCCGGACTAGCGGGAGTTCTTACAATGAGCAGTTCTTC. It encodes CASSFRTSGSSYNEQFF.